Below are 6 T cell receptor beta chains sequenced from a single sample in a study of CD8+CD57+ T cells in acquired aplastic anemia. The study profiled TCR beta VDJ and CDR3 using genomic DNA as template. TCRdb analysed the reads with MiXCR anew, one entry per CDR3 protein. The data show 400,000 to 450,000 distinct CDR3 sequences, just under 70% seen once. The sample comprised sorted CD4+, CD8+, or CD8+CD57+ T cells (not recorded which) from PBMCs. The receptors come from a human donor in good health, serving as a control.

Here the CDR3 DNA reads TGCAGCGTTGTGGGGGTTGGTGAAGCTTTCTTT. As protein: CSVVGVGEAFF. The chain is built from TRBV29-1 and TRBJ1-1, with D maybe TRBD1 (5 bases). This CDR3 has 11 amino acids. CDR1 is SQVTM and CDR2 is ANQGSEA in the germline V gene. V shed 4 bases and J shed 7 bases, with 10 bases lying between them.

This clonotype has only a few counts. The V and J genes are TRBV2 and TRBJ2-1, with 13 bases fitting TRBD2. J lost 3 bases, V lost 6 bases, and 2 bases had no gene match. Per the germline V gene, CDR1 is SNHLY and CDR2 is FYNNEI. This CDR3 contains 15 residues. The CDR3 DNA is TGTGCCAGCAGAGGGACTAGCGGGGTCTACAATGAGCAGTTCTTC. Its protein product is CASRGTSGVYNEQFF.

The chain recombines TRBV7-2 with TRBJ1-6; D gene unclear. The J call may be mistaken, given a closer DNA end match to TRBJ1-5. The germline V gene encodes CDR1 SGHTA and CDR2 FQGNSA. The length of the CDR3 is 14 residues. The CDR3 DNA reads as TGTGCCAGCAGCGCCGGCAATAGGGATCAGCCCCAGCATTTT. It specifies CASSAGNRDQPQHF.

This chain links TRBV19 with TRBJ1-5; D call uncertain. The V and J ends lost 5 bases and 7 bases respectively, with 18 bases between them. The CDR3 is made up of 15 amino acids. Germline V CDR1 and CDR2: LNHDA, SQIVND (reference sequence). The DNA of the CDR3 is TGTGCCAGTAGTTTCTTCGTACAGATCAAACAGCCCCAGCATTTT. This translates into CASSFFVQIKQPQHF.

The rearrangement links TRBV5-4 to TRBJ1-6; the D gene is possibly TRBD1 (5 bases). The CDR3 is 15 residues long. CDR1 is SGHNT and CDR2 is YYREEE in the germline V gene (reference sequence). V was cut by 5 bases and J by 7 bases, with 16 bases left in between. The CDR3 region has the DNA TGTGCCAGCAGGAAGCAACAGGAACTAAATTCACCCCTCCACTTT. Translated, it gives CASRKQQELNSPLHF.

The chain has TRBV29-1 and TRBJ1-2; D is unclear. From germline, CDR1 is SQVTM and CDR2 ANQGSEA. The germline V and J ends were trimmed by 0 bases and 9 bases, with 17 bases remaining between them. The CDR3 sequence is 14 residues long. CDR3 DNA: TGCAGCGTTGAAGATCCAGGCCCCGTGTGGAGCTACACCTTC. Translated, it gives CSVEDPGPVWSYTF.